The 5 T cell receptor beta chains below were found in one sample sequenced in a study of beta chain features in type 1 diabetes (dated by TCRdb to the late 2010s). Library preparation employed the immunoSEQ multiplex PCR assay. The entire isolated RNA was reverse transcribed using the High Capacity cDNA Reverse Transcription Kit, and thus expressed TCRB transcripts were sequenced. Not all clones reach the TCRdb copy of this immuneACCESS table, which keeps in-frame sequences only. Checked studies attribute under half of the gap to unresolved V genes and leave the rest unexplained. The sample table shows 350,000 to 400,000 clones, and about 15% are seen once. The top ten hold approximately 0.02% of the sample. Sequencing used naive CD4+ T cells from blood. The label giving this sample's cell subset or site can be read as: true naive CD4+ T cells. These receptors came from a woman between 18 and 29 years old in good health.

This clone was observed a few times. The DNA of the CDR3 is TGCGCCAGCAGCCAAGATGTCGGGAAGTATGGAGATACGCAGTATTTT. Its protein is CASSQDVGKYGDTQYF. The chain combines TRBV4-3 with TRBJ2-3, with a possible D match to TRBD2 (5 bases). The V and J ends lost 0 bases and 5 bases respectively, with 15 bases between them. CDR1 and CDR2 from the germline V gene are LGHNA and YSLEER. The CDR3 has 16 amino acids.

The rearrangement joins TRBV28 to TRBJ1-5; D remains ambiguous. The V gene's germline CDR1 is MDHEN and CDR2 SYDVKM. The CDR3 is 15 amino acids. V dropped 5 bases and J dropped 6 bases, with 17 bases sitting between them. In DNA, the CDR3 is TGTGCCAGCAGTCTAAGACCGGGAAGTACTCAGCCCCAGCATTTT. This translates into CASSLRPGSTQPQHF.

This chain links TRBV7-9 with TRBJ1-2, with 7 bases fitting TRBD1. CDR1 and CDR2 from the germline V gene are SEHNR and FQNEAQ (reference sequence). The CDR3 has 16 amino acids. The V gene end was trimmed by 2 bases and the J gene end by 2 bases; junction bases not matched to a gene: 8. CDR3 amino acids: CASSLTRQGPNYGYTF. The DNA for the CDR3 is TGTGCCAGCAGCTTAACGAGACAGGGACCCAACTATGGCTACACCTTC. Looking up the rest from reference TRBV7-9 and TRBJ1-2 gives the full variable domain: DTGVSQNPRHKITKRGQNVTFRCDPISEHNRLYWYRQTLGQGPEFLTYFQNEAQLEKSRLLSDRFSAERPKGSFSTLEIQRTEQGDSAMYLCASSLTRQGPNYGYTFGSGTRLTVV.

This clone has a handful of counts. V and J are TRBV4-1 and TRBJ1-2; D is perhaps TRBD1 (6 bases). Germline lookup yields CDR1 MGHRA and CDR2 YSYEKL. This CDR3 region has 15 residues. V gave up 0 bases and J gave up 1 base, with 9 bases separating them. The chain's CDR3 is CASSQDGGLNYGYTF. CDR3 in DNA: TGCGCCAGCAGCCAAGATGGGGGCCTTAACTATGGCTACACCTTC.

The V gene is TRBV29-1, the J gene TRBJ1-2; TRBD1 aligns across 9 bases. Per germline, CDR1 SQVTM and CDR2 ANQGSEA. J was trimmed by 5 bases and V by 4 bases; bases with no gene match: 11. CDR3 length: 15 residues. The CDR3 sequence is CSVAGQGTSMYGYTF. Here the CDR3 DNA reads TGCAGCGTTGCCGGACAGGGGACCTCGATGTATGGCTACACCTTC.